Listed here are 3 T cell receptor beta chains from one sample, sequenced in a study of technical replicates of blood from a few donors. Using immunoSEQ multiplex PCR, the repertoire was profiled, and TCRdb retains in-frame clones only, with some absent. The table shows approximately 87,000 clones, with approximately 92% occurring only once. Sequencing input: T cells isolated from PBMCs. All receptors come from a human donor in good health. Some clones in this sample may be carry-over from other donors' samples.

This clone was recorded a few times. This chain links TRBV7-9 with TRBJ2-3, with D perhaps TRBD1 (6 bases). Germline V gene data show CDR1 as SEHNR and CDR2 as FQNEAQ (reference sequence). Trimming stripped 3 bases from V and 6 bases from J, with 7 bases between. The CDR3 is 12 amino acids. The CDR3 region has the DNA TGTGCCAGCAGCTTGACAGGTGATACGCAGTATTTT. As protein: CASSLTGDTQYF.

The chain uses TRBV7-8 and TRBJ2-5; TRBD2 aligns across 9 bases. The CDR3 sequence is 15 residues long. V lost 3 bases and J lost 1; bases outside the gene matches: 3. Germline CDR1 and CDR2: SGHVS and FQNEAQ. The CDR3 bases are TGTGCCAGCAGCTTGTGGACTAGCGCCCAAGAGACCCAGTACTTC. This encodes CASSLWTSAQETQYF.

V usage is TRBV27 and J usage is TRBJ1-4; possible D gene TRBD1, 5 bases. The CDR3 consists of 16 residues. V was pared by 1 base and J by 1 base, with 10 bases between. The germline gives CDR1 MNHEY, CDR2 SMNVEV (reference sequence). The CDR3 region is CASSLWGLGTNEKLFF. The CDR3 DNA sequence: TGTGCCAGCAGTTTATGGGGCCTGGGAACTAATGAAAAACTGTTTTTT.